The 5 T cell receptor beta chains listed next were all sequenced from one sample in a study. MiXCR, run by TCRdb on the RT-PCR reads, gives a single entry per CDR3 protein. The sample lists fewer than 800,000 distinct CDR3 sequences; 11% to 15% were seen once. The sequencing input was memory CD4+ T cells from blood. All receptors derive from a female donor in good health, serving as a healthy control.

This clonotype was seen only a few times. The chain combines TRBV20-1 with TRBJ1-6; D is unresolved. The germline CDR1 and CDR2 sequences are DFQATT and SNEGSKA (reference sequence). The CDR3 extends over 15 amino acids. V was pared by 0 bases and J by 8 bases, with 14 bases between. CDR3 sequence: CSARDPVGVDSPLHF. CDR3 in DNA: TGCAGTGCTAGAGATCCGGTCGGGGTCGATTCACCCCTCCACTTT.

This clonotype was seen only a few times. This chain joins TRBV7-2 and TRBJ1-2; D possibly corresponds to TRBD1 (5 bases). V dropped 3 bases and J dropped 4 bases, with 18 bases sitting between them. The CDR3 has 16 residues. Per germline, CDR1 SGHTA and CDR2 FQGNSA. The DNA of the CDR3 is TGTGCCAGCAGCTTTGCTGACCCCCGGGGACGCTATGGCTACACCTTC. Translated, it gives CASSFADPRGRYGYTF.

V is TRBV5-1 and J is TRBJ2-3; D might be TRBD1 (5 bases). Germline V gene data show CDR1 as SGHRS and CDR2 as YFSETQ. V was cut by 5 bases and J by 4 bases, with 17 bases left in between. This CDR3 spans 15 amino acids. CDR3 loop: CASSWSSGPSDTQYF. For the CDR3, the DNA is TGCGCCAGCAGTTGGTCGTCAGGGCCTTCAGATACGCAGTATTTT.

The DNA of the CDR3 is TGTGCCAGCAGTTACTCCGGGACTAGCGGGAGTAGGGGGACCCAGTACTTC. This translates into CASSYSGTSGSRGTQYF. V is TRBV6-5 and J is TRBJ2-5; 14 bases are shared with TRBD2. The V gene's germline CDR1 is MNHEY and CDR2 SVGAGI. The CDR3 loop spans 17 amino acids. Unmatched junction bases numbered 7, after V lost 0 bases and J lost 7 bases.

The chain is built from TRBV6-6 and TRBJ2-2, with D hard to call. Per the germline V gene, CDR1 is MNHNY and CDR2 is SVGAGI (reference sequence). The V end was cut by 5 bases, the J end by 3 bases, with 10 bases between. CDR3 length: 14 residues. Here the CDR3 reads CASSNHMDTGELFF. The CDR3 region has the DNA TGTGCCAGCAGTAATCACATGGACACCGGGGAGCTGTTTTTT.